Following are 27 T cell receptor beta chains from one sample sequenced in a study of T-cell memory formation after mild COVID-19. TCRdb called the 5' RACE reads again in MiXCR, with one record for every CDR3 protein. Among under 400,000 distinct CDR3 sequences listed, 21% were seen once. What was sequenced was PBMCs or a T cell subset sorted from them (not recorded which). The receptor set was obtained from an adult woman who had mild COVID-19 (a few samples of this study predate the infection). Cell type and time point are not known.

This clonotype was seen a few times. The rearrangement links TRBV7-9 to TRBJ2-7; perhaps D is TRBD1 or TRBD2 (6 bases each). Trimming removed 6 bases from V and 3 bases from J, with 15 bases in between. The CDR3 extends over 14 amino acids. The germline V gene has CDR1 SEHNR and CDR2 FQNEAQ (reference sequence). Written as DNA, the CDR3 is TGTGCCAGCAGGGGAGGACAGACCGACTACGAGCAGTACTTC. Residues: CASRGGQTDYEQYF.

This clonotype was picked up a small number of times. The CDR3 nucleotides are TGTGCCAGCCTAGGTTACCCCCTCCACGGGCCCCTTTCGGGAGAGCAGTACTTC. It is translated as CASLGYPLHGPLSGEQYF. The J gene is TRBJ2-7, the V gene TRBV7-8, with a possible D match to TRBD2 (5 bases). Germline loops: CDR1 SGHVS, CDR2 FQNEAQ. The CDR3 is 18 residues long. The V end lost 8 bases, the J end lost 7 bases, and 33 bases lay between the germline ends.

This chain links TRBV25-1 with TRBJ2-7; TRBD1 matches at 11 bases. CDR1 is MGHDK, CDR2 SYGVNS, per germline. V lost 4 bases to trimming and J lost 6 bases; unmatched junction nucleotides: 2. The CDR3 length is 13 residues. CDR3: CASSGDRGCEQYF. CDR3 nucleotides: TGTGCCAGCAGTGGGGACAGGGGGTGCGAGCAGTACTTC.

CDR3 loop: CASSRGGDTQYF. Written as DNA, the CDR3 is TGTGCCAGCAGTCGGGGGGGGGATACGCAGTATTTT. V is TRBV12-3 or TRBV12-4 and J is TRBJ2-3; 8 nucleotides match TRBD2. The ends lost 5 bases at V and 6 bases at J; junction bases unmatched: 1. The CDR3 is 12 amino acids.

The CDR3 is CSARDLGGSSTEAFF. For the CDR3, the DNA is TGCAGTGCTAGAGATCTCGGGGGGTCGAGCACTGAAGCTTTCTTT. The chain employs TRBV20-1 and TRBJ1-1; D might be TRBD1 (5 bases). This CDR3 spans 15 amino acids. CDR1 is DFQATT and CDR2 is SNEGSKA in the germline V gene (reference sequence). The V end lost 0 bases, the J end lost 4 bases, and 15 bases lay between the germline ends.

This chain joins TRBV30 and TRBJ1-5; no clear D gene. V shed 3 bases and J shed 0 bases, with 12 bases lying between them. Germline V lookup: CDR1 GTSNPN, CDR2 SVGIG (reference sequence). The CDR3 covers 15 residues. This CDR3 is CAWSRNAASNQPQHF. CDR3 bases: TGTGCCTGGAGCAGAAATGCTGCTAGCAATCAGCCCCAGCATTTT.

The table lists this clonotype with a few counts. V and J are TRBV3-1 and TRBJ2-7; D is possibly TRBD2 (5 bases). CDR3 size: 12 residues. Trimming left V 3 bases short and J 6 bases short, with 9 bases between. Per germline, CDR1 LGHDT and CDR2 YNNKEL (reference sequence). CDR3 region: CASSQSEVEQYF. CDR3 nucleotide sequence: TGTGCCAGCAGCCAGTCGGAGGTCGAGCAGTACTTC.

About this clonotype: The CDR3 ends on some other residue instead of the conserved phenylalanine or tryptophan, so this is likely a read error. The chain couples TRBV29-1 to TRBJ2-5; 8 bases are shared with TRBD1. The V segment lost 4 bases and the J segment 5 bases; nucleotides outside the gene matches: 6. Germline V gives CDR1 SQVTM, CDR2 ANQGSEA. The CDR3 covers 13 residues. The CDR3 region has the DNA TGCAGCGTTGTTCCAGGGGGCCCGGAGACCCAGTACTTA. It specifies CSVVPGGPETQYL.

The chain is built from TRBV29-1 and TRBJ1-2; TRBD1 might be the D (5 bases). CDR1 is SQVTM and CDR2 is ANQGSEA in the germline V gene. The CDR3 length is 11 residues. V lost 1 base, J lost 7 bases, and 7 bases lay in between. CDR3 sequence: CSVEAGGGYTF. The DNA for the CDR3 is TGCAGCGTTGAAGCTGGGGGTGGCTACACCTTC.

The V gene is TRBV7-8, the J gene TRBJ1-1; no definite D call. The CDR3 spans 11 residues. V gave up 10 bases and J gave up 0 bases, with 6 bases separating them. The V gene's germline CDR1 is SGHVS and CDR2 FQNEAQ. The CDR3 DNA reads TGTGCCACTCGTCTGAACACTGAAGCTTTCTTT. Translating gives CATRLNTEAFF. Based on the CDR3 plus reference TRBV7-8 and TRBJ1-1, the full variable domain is GAGVSQSPRYKVAKRGQDVALRCDPISGHVSLFWYQQALGQGPEFLTYFQNEAQLDKSGLPSDRFFAERPEGSVSTLKIQRTQQEDSAVYLCATRLNTEAFFGQGTRLTVV.

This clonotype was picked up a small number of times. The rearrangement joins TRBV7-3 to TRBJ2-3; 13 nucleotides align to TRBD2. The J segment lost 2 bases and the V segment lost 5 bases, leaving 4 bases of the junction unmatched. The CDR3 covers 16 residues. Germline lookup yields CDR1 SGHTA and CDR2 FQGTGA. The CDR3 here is CASSPGLAGDTDTQYF. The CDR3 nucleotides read TGTGCCAGCAGCCCCGGACTAGCGGGAGACACAGATACGCAGTATTTT.

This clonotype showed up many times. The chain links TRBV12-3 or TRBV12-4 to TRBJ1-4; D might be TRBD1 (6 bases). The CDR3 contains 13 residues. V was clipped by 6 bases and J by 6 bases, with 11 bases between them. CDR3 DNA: TGTGCCAGCAGCCACCACAGGGATGAAAAACTGTTTTTT. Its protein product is CASSHHRDEKLFF.

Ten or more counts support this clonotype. The CDR3 DNA follows: TGTGCCAGCAGTATTGTGGTGGCCTACGAGCAGTACTTC. This gives the protein CASSIVVAYEQYF. The chain carries TRBV2 and TRBJ2-7; D is undetermined. Germline V gene lookup returns CDR1 SNHLY and CDR2 FYNNEI. Trimming took off 5 bases at V and 2 bases at J, with 10 bases between the two ends. CDR3 length: 13 amino acids. Full variable domain (missing parts from reference TRBV2 and TRBJ2-7): EPEVTQTPSHQVTQMGQEVILRCVPISNHLYFYWYRQILGQKVEFLVSFYNNEISEKSEIFDDQFSVERPDGSNFTLKIRSTKLEDSAMYFCASSIVVAYEQYFGPGTRLTVT.

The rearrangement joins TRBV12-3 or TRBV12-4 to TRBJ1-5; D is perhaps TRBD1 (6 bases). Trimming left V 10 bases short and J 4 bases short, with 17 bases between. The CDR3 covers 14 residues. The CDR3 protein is CATTHGGRNQPQHF. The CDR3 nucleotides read TGTGCCACAACTCATGGGGGGCGGAATCAGCCCCAGCATTTT.

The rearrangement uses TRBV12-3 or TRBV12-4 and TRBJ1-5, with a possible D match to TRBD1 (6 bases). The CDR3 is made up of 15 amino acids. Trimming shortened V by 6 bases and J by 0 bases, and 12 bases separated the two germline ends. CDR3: CASSLGQTSNQPQHF. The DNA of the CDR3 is TGTGCCAGCAGCCTCGGACAGACTAGCAATCAGCCCCAGCATTTT.

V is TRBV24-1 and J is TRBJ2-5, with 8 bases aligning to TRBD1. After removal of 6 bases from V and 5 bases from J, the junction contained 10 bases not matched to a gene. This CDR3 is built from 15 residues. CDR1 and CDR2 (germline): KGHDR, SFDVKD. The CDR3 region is CATSTRTGPSETQYF. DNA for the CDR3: TGTGCCACCAGTACCCGGACAGGGCCCTCGGAGACCCAGTACTTC.

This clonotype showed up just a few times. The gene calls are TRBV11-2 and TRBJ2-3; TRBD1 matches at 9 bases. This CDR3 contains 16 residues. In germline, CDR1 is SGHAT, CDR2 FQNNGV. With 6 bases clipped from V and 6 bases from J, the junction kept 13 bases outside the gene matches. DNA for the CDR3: TGTGCCAGCAGAACTCCAGGACAGGGGCGATTGGATACGCAGTATTTT. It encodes CASRTPGQGRLDTQYF.

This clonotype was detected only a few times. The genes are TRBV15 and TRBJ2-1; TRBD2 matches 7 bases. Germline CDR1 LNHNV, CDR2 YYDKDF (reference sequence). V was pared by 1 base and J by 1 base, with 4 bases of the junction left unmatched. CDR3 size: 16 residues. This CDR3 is CATSRAGGLSYNEQFF. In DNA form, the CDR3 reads TGTGCCACCAGCAGAGCGGGAGGCTTATCCTACAATGAGCAGTTCTTC. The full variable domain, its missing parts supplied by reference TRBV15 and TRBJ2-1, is DAMVIQNPRYQVTQFGKPVTLSCSQTLNHNVMYWYQQKSSQAPKLLFHYYDKDFNNEADTPDNFQSRRPNTSFCFLDIRSPGLGDTAMYLCATSRAGGLSYNEQFFGPGTRLTVL.

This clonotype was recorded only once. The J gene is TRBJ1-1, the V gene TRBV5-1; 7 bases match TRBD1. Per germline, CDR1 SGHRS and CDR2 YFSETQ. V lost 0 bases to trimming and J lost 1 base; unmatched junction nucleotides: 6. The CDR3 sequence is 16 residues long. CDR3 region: CASSLVSGQPNTEAFF. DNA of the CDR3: TGCGCCAGCAGCTTGGTTTCGGGACAGCCGAACACTGAAGCTTTCTTT.

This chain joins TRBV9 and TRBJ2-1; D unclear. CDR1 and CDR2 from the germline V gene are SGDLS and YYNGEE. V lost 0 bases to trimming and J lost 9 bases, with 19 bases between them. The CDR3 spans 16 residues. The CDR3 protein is CASSVGIPSWNREQFF. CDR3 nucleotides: TGTGCCAGCAGCGTAGGAATTCCCTCTTGGAATCGTGAGCAGTTCTTC. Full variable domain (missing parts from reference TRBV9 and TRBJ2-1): DSGVTQTPKHLITATGQRVTLRCSPRSGDLSVYWYQQSLDQGLQFLIQYYNGEERAKGNILERFSAQQFPDLHSELNLSSLELGDSALYFCASSVGIPSWNREQFFGPGTRLTVL.

CDR3 sequence: CASSLGWNNEKLFF. The CDR3 coding sequence is TGCGCCAGCAGCTTGGGTTGGAATAATGAAAAACTGTTTTTT. This chain joins TRBV5-1 and TRBJ1-4, with unresolved D. Germline loops: CDR1 SGHRS, CDR2 YFSETQ. Trimming took off 0 bases at V and 4 bases at J, with 7 bases between the two ends. This CDR3 has 14 residues.

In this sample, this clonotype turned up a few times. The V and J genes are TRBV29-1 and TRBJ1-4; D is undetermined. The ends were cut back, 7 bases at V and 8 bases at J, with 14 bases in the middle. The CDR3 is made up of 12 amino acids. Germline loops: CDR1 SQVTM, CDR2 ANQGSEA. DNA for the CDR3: TGCAGCGCGTCTGGGCAGGACGAAAAACTGTTTTTT. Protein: CSASGQDEKLFF.

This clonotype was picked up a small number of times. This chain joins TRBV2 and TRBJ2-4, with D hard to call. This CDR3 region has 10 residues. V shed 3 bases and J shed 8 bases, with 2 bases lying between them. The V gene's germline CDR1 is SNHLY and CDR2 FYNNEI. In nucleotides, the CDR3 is TGTGCCAGCAGTGATTACATTCAGTACTTC. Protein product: CASSDYIQYF.

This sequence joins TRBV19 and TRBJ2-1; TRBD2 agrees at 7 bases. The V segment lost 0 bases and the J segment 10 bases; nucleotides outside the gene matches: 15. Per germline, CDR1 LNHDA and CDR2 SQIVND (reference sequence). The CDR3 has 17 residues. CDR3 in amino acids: CASSIDGRDYPTSEQFF. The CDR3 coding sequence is TGTGCCAGTAGTATAGATGGGAGGGACTACCCTACATCAGAGCAGTTCTTC.

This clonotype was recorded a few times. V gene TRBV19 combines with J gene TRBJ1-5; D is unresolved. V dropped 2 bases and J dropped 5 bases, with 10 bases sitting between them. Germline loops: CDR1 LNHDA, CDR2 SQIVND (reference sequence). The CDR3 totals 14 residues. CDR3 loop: CASSIRPAYQPQHF. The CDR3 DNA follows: TGTGCCAGTAGTATAAGGCCCGCGTATCAGCCCCAGCATTTT. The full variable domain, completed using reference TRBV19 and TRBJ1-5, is DGGITQSPKYLFRKEGQNVTLSCEQNLNHDAMYWYRQDPGQGLRLIYYSQIVNDFQKGDIAEGYSVSREKKESFPLTVTSAQKNPTAFYLCASSIRPAYQPQHFGDGTRLSIL.

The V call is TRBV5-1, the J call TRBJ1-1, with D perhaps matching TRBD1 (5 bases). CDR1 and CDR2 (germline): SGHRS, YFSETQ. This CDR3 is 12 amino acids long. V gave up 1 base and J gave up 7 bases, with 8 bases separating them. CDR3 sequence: CASSLQGSEAFF. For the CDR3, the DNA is TGCGCCAGCAGCTTGCAGGGTAGTGAAGCTTTCTTT. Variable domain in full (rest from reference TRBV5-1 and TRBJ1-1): KAGVTQTPRYLIKTRGQQVTLSCSPISGHRSVSWYQQTPGQGLQFLFEYFSETQRNKGNFPGRFSGRQFSNSRSEMNVSTLELGDSALYLCASSLQGSEAFFGQGTRLTVV.

The CDR3 protein is CASSLAAYQETQYF. The CDR3 DNA follows: TGTGCCAGCAGCTTAGCAGCGTACCAAGAGACCCAGTACTTC. The rearrangement links TRBV13 to TRBJ2-5; D unclear. This CDR3 has 14 amino acids. The V end was cut by 1 base, the J end by 0 bases, with 6 bases between. The germline V gene encodes CDR1 PRHDT and CDR2 FYEKMQ (reference sequence).